Listed below are T cell receptor beta chains from one sample, sequenced in a study of STAT3 mutations in large granular lymphocyte leukemia. TCRdb keeps only in-frame clones here, not all; method: immunoSEQ multiplex PCR. Found here are about 40,000 clones, about 88% of them singletons; the top ten hold more than 0.4%. Sequencing input: PBMCs. The receptors here all came from a human donor with T large granular lymphocyte leukemia. Some clones in this sample may be carry-over from other donors' samples. CDR3s include the opening cysteine and the closing phenylalanine or tryptophan. A D gene is named only where the DNA matches it firmly. Size is omitted from some rows. Given values are once, few, many or a class for expanded clones.

TRBD2	TRBV4-3	TRBJ2-1	-	CASSHGHGGGGGDNEQFF	TGCGCCAGCAGCCATGGCCATGGGGGAGGCGGGGGGGACAATGAGCAGTTCTTC
-	TRBV5-4	TRBJ2-5	-	CASSQPRETQYF	TGTGCCAGCAGCCAGCCCAGAGAGACCCAGTACTTC
-	TRBV27	TRBJ2-3	-	CASSYPPEPTQYF	TGTGCCAGCAGTTACCCCCCGGAGCCGACGCAGTATTTT
TRBD1	TRBV18	TRBJ1-1	once	CASSARAGTALLNTEAFF	TGTGCCAGCTCAGCCCGGGCAGGGACAGCCCTGTTGAACACTGAAGCTTTCTTT
-	TRBV9	TRBJ2-1	-	CASSVWGDYNEQFF	TGTGCCAGCAGCGTTTGGGGGGATTACAATGAGCAGTTCTTC
-	TRBV7-6	TRBJ2-3	-	CASSGGGGTDTQYF	TGTGCCAGCAGCGGGGGTGGGGGCACAGATACGCAGTATTTT
TRBD2	TRBV5-4	TRBJ2-1	-	CASSLDLAGGSGSYNEQFF	TGTGCCAGCAGCTTGGATCTAGCGGGGGGCTCCGGCTCCTACAATGAGCAGTTCTTC
-	TRBV28	TRBJ2-3	-	CASTRNGDTQYF	TGTGCCAGCACTCGGAATGGAGATACGCAGTATTTT
-	TRBV5-1	TRBJ1-1	-	CASSFEKNTEAFF	TGCGCCAGCAGCTTCGAAAAGAACACTGAAGCTTTCTTT
-	TRBV5-4	TRBJ2-1	-	CASSPASGRNNEQFF	TGTGCCAGCAGCCCAGCCTCCGGGCGGAACAATGAGCAGTTCTTC
-	TRBV5-4	TRBJ2-7	-	CASSTLAGGLYEQYF	TGTGCCAGCAGCACCCTGGCTGGGGGCCTCTACGAGCAGTACTTC
-	TRBV7-9	TRBJ2-7	-	CASSVAGSYEQYF	TGTGCCAGCTCCGTGGCCGGGTCCTACGAGCAGTACTTC
-	TRBV5-1	TRBJ2-7	-	CASSPRQPSYEQYF	TGCGCCAGCAGCCCTCGACAACCGTCCTACGAGCAGTACTTC
TRBD1	TRBV11-2	TRBJ1-4	-	CASSRDRGLGEKLFF	TGTGCCAGCAGCCGGGACAGGGGGCTAGGCGAAAAACTGTTTTTT
TRBD1	TRBV27	TRBJ1-6	-	CASSIDRGDSPLHF	TGTGCCAGCAGTATAGACAGGGGAGATTCACCCCTCCACTTT
-	TRBV5-1	TRBJ1-3	once	CASSPTATTGNTIYF	TGCGCCAGCAGCCCGACAGCGACAACTGGAAACACCATATATTTT
TRBD2	TRBV5-4	TRBJ2-1	-	CASSPPRRGGNEQFF	TGTGCCAGCAGCCCCCCGCGGCGGGGGGGTAATGAGCAGTTCTTC
-	TRBV7-8	TRBJ2-5	-	CASSLGGDIQYF	TGTGCCAGCAGCTTAGGGGGGGATATCCAGTACTTC
-	TRBV5-1	TRBJ1-4	-	CASGGGFNEKLFF	TGCGCCAGTGGCGGGGGATTTAATGAAAAACTGTTTTTT
TRBD2	TRBV9	TRBJ2-7	-	CASSVAPGGAEEQYF	TGTGCCAGCAGCGTAGCTCCCGGGGGGGCGGAAGAGCAGTACTTC
TRBD1	TRBV28	TRBJ2-2	medium-sized	CASSDTGDNTGELFF	TGTGCCAGCAGCGATACAGGGGATAACACCGGGGAGCTGTTTTTT
TRBD2	TRBV5-6	TRBJ2-2	-	CASSPGLAGGAGELFF	TGTGCCAGCAGCCCGGGACTAGCGGGGGGAGCCGGGGAGCTGTTTTTT
-	TRBV6-1	TRBJ1-5	-	CASSRGWTSNQPQHF	TGTGCCAGCAGTCGTGGATGGACCAGCAATCAGCCCCAGCATTTT
-	TRBV28	TRBJ1-1	-	CASSWAGANTEAFF	TGTGCCAGCAGTTGGGCAGGGGCTAACACTGAAGCTTTCTTT
-	TRBV27	TRBJ1-6	-	CASSTTTPIYSPLHF	TGTGCCAGCAGTACCACGACACCCATATATTCACCCCTCCACTTT
-	TRBV30	TRBJ2-7	-	CAWSVGYEQYF	TGTGCCTGGAGTGTAGGGTACGAGCAGTACTTC